This passage covers 17 T cell receptor beta chains from one sample sequenced in a study of spatial heterogeneity in lung cancer. Via MiXCR, TCRdb re-called the 5' RACE reads, giving one row per CDR3 protein. Of approximately 39,000 distinct CDR3 sequences in the sample, roughly 8% were seen once. As to time point: blood at routine non-recurrence follow-up after resection. Sequenced here: PBMCs, sampled at follow-up. The receptor source for this set is a male donor with early-stage non-small cell lung cancer.

This clonotype was counted ten times or more. This sequence joins TRBV2 and TRBJ2-3; D might be TRBD2 (6 bases). The germline gives CDR1 SNHLY, CDR2 FYNNEI. The CDR3 totals 17 residues. V lost 2 bases and J lost 0, with 15 bases in between. CDR3 sequence: CASSERESGKSTDTQYF. The CDR3 nucleotides read TGTGCCAGCAGTGAACGGGAGAGCGGAAAAAGCACAGATACGCAGTATTTT. The whole variable domain, remainder taken from reference TRBV2 and TRBJ2-3, is EPEVTQTPSHQVTQMGQEVILRCVPISNHLYFYWYRQILGQKVEFLVSFYNNEISEKSEIFDDQFSVERPDGSNFTLKIRSTKLEDSAMYFCASSERESGKSTDTQYFGPGTRLTVL.

This clonotype showed up many times. The V gene is TRBV6-1, the J gene TRBJ2-2; D possibly matches TRBD1 or TRBD2 (6 bases each). The V gene's germline CDR1 is MNHNS and CDR2 SASEGT. Trimming took 7 bases from V and 8 from J, leaving 26 bases between them. The CDR3 covers 17 residues. The CDR3 reads CASILSGAGNVVGELFF. CDR3 coding DNA: TGTGCCAGCATCCTTTCGGGGGCAGGCAACGTGGTAGGGGAGCTGTTTTTT.

This clonotype was observed at least ten times. V usage is TRBV28 and J usage is TRBJ2-7, with D perhaps matching TRBD2 (6 bases). V dropped 6 bases and J dropped 1 base, with 10 bases sitting between them. CDR3 length: 13 residues. Per the germline V gene, CDR1 is MDHEN and CDR2 is SYDVKM. The CDR3 reads CASRGGISYEQYF. The CDR3 coding sequence is TGTGCCAGCAGGGGCGGGATTTCCTACGAGCAGTACTTC.

This clonotype was recorded many times. V and J are TRBV11-2 and TRBJ1-1; a possible D gene is TRBD1 (5 bases). This CDR3 has 13 amino acids. The germline V gene encodes CDR1 SGHAT and CDR2 FQNNGV. Trimming pared 3 bases from V and 4 bases from J, leaving 9 bases between. CDR3 DNA: TGTGCCAGCAGCTTTTTGGGGACCACTGAAGCTTTCTTT. This codes for CASSFLGTTEAFF.

This clonotype appeared many times. V is TRBV30 and J is TRBJ2-1, with TRBD2 matching over 12 bases. J was trimmed by 7 bases and V by 7 bases; bases with no gene match: 14. CDR1 and CDR2 (germline): GTSNPN, SVGIG (reference sequence). This CDR3 comprises 16 residues. The CDR3 reads CASNPASGGEVNEQFF. For the CDR3, the DNA is TGTGCCTCTAATCCGGCTAGCGGGGGGGAAGTGAATGAGCAGTTCTTC.

This clonotype was counted ten times or more. This rearrangement joins TRBV3-1 to TRBJ2-2; D gene ambiguous. In germline, CDR1 is LGHDT, CDR2 YNNKEL (reference sequence). Deletions cut 4 bases from V and 2 bases from J, with 14 bases between. This CDR3 region has 16 residues. The DNA for the CDR3 is TGTGCCAGCAGCCCTCCAACCGGTTTCAACACCGGGGAGCTGTTTTTT. This sequence encodes CASSPPTGFNTGELFF.

This clonotype was picked up many times. The rearrangement uses TRBV6-2 or TRBV6-3 and TRBJ2-3, with unresolved D. The CDR3 loop spans 15 amino acids. V lost 6 bases and J lost 4, with 17 bases in between. CDR1 is MNHEY, CDR2 SVGEGT, per germline. DNA of the CDR3: TGTGCCAGCAGAACCCCAAGAACTCGGGCAGATACGCAGTATTTT. This encodes CASRTPRTRADTQYF.

This clonotype was detected many times. The genes are TRBV7-2 and TRBJ2-1, with 10 bases lining up with TRBD2. The CDR3 spans 16 residues. Trimming at V came to 1 base and at J to 10 bases, leaving 10 bases not matched to a gene. CDR1 is SGHTA, CDR2 FQGNSA, per germline. Here the CDR3 DNA reads TGTGCCAGCAGCTTAGGTAGCGGGGGGCCCTTGAAGGAGCAGTTCTTC. This encodes CASSLGSGGPLKEQFF.

This clonotype showed up many times. J is TRBJ2-2 and V is TRBV20-1, with D unresolved. CDR1 and CDR2 (germline): DFQATT, SNEGSKA (reference sequence). Deletions cut 0 bases from V and 4 bases from J, with 12 bases between. CDR3 length: 15 amino acids. The CDR3 DNA reads as TGCAGTGCTAGAGATCTTTCTGGATTCACCGGGGAGCTGTTTTTT. This sequence encodes CSARDLSGFTGELFF.

This clonotype appeared many times. The genes are TRBV18 and TRBJ1-1; 7 nucleotides align to TRBD1. The CDR3 covers 14 residues. Germline V gives CDR1 KGHSH, CDR2 LQKENI. V gave up 5 bases and J gave up 0 bases; unmatched junction bases: 3. In DNA form, the CDR3 reads TGTGCCAGCTCAGCCGGGACAGTGAACACTGAAGCTTTCTTT. Translating gives CASSAGTVNTEAFF.

There are many counts of this clonotype. The gene calls are TRBV27 and TRBJ2-7; D gene ambiguous. Trimming took 4 bases from V and 3 from J, leaving 19 bases between them. Germline V gene data show CDR1 as MNHEY and CDR2 as SMNVEV (reference sequence). The CDR3 length is 16 residues. The CDR3 nucleotides read TGTGCCAGCAGTTCCCGTCGGTCAGTGGTGGGCTACGAGCAGTACTTC. The encoded protein is CASSSRRSVVGYEQYF.

This clonotype was observed at least ten times. The CDR3 sequence: CASSRGFNEKLFF. The CDR3 DNA reads TGTGCCAGCAGCCGAGGCTTTAATGAAAAACTGTTTTTT. V gene TRBV7-9 combines with J gene TRBJ1-4; D gene uncertain. Germline CDR1 and CDR2: SEHNR and FQNEAQ (reference sequence). This CDR3 is built from 13 residues. V was trimmed by 5 bases and J by 4 bases, leaving 8 bases between them.

In its sample, this clonotype was seen many times. The chain is built from TRBV6-2 or TRBV6-3 and TRBJ2-2, with D tentatively TRBD1 (6 bases). CDR3 length: 14 residues. Germline values: CDR1 MNHEY, CDR2 SVGEGT. Trimming left V 7 bases short and J 4 bases short, with 13 bases between. CDR3 nucleotides: TGTGCCAGCACCTTAACAGGGATCACCGGGGAGCTGTTTTTT. Its protein product is CASTLTGITGELFF.

This clonotype was observed at least ten times. The V call is TRBV3-1, the J call TRBJ2-3, with 14 bases aligning to TRBD2. V lost 4 bases, J lost 14 bases, and 20 bases stayed unmatched. This CDR3 comprises 18 residues. Germline CDR1 reads LGHDT; CDR2 reads YNNKEL (reference sequence). The CDR3 spells CASSPWTSGGSTDTQVYF. The CDR3 DNA sequence: TGTGCCAGCAGCCCCTGGACTAGCGGGGGGAGCACAGATACGCAGGTGTATTTT.

Concerning this clonotype: Just one base apart from a much larger clone, this may be a read error. The chain combines TRBV27 with TRBJ1-4; a possible D gene is TRBD1 (6 bases). The CDR3 totals 15 residues. CDR1 MNHEY and CDR2 SMNVEV come from the germline V gene (reference sequence). The CDR3 is CTSSLLQGGNEKLFF. The CDR3 DNA follows: TGTACCAGCAGTTTACTACAGGGTGGGAATGAAAAACTGTTTTTT.

There are many counts of this clonotype. V and J are TRBV7-3 and TRBJ2-1; 14 nucleotides align to TRBD2. V lost 5 bases to trimming and J lost 6 bases; unmatched junction nucleotides: 9. Germline V gene lookup returns CDR1 SGHTA and CDR2 FQGTGA. CDR3 length: 17 amino acids. The CDR3 region has the DNA TGTGCCAGCAGCCTTGGACTAGCGGGGGGAGCTGGCAATGAGCAGTTCTTC. Translated, it gives CASSLGLAGGAGNEQFF.

This clonotype has a count of ten or more. The CDR3 loop reads CAQEEGEGTQYF. The DNA of the CDR3 is TGTGCCCAGGAGGAAGGGGAGGGTACGCAGTATTTT. The V and J genes are TRBV30 and TRBJ2-3; 7 nucleotides match TRBD2. The CDR3 totals 12 residues. CDR1 GTSNPN and CDR2 SVGIG come from the germline V gene (reference sequence). V lost 8 bases to trimming and J lost 8 bases; unmatched junction nucleotides: 10.